The rows below give T cell receptor beta chains drawn from one sample of a study of blood T cell repertoires in COVID-19. Generated by immunoSEQ multiplex PCR, the TCRdb table keeps only in-frame clones and is missing some. The repertoire holds about 120,000 clones, 75% to 90% seen once, with 4.6% in the top ten. Sequenced: peripheral blood. These receptors were taken from a woman aged 50 to 65 with acute or convalescent COVID-19. Each CDR3 is given with its conserved first and last residue. Each record gives: J gene, D gene, V gene, CDR3 protein, CDR3 DNA. The D gene is left open where the match is weak.

J gene: TRBJ2-7
D gene: TRBD1
V gene: TRBV9
CDR3 protein: CASSVAATGAPYEQYF
CDR3 DNA: TGTGCCAGCAGCGTAGCCGCGACAGGGGCCCCCTACGAGCAGTACTTC

J gene: TRBJ2-7
D gene: -
V gene: TRBV11-2
CDR3 protein: CASSSNYEQYF
CDR3 DNA: TGTGCCAGCAGCTCTAACTACGAGCAGTACTTC

J gene: TRBJ1-5
D gene: -
V gene: TRBV2
CDR3 protein: CASSRTVQPQHF
CDR3 DNA: TGTGCCAGCAGTAGGACAGTTCAGCCCCAGCATTTT

J gene: TRBJ1-1
D gene: -
V gene: TRBV5-8
CDR3 protein: CASSLTVETTEAFF
CDR3 DNA: TGTGCCAGCAGCTTGACAGTAGAGACCACTGAAGCTTTCTTT

J gene: TRBJ2-7
D gene: TRBD1
V gene: TRBV28
CDR3 protein: CASSLSGQGAYEQYF
CDR3 DNA: TGTGCCAGCAGTTTATCTGGACAGGGTGCCTACGAGCAGTACTTC

J gene: TRBJ2-7
D gene: -
V gene: TRBV19
CDR3 protein: CASSMAGGTYEQYF
CDR3 DNA: TGTGCCAGTAGTATGGCGGGTGGTACCTACGAGCAGTACTTC

J gene: TRBJ2-5
D gene: TRBD2
V gene: TRBV10-3
CDR3 protein: CAISVASGRGETQYF
CDR3 DNA: TGTGCCATCAGTGTGGCTAGCGGGAGGGGAGAGACCCAGTACTTC

J gene: TRBJ1-1
D gene: -
V gene: TRBV4-1
CDR3 protein: CASSQGFPGMNTEAFF
CDR3 DNA: TGCGCCAGCAGCCAAGGGTTCCCGGGAATGAACACTGAAGCTTTCTTT

J gene: TRBJ2-6
D gene: TRBD1
V gene: TRBV5-1
CDR3 protein: CASSLQGASISGANVLTF
CDR3 DNA: TGCGCCAGCAGCTTACAGGGGGCCTCAATCTCTGGGGCCAACGTCCTGACTTTC

J gene: TRBJ1-1
D gene: -
V gene: TRBV6-5
CDR3 protein: CASSTSRALGGEAFF
CDR3 DNA: TGTGCCAGCAGTACCTCTAGGGCGCTAGGGGGAGAAGCTTTCTTT